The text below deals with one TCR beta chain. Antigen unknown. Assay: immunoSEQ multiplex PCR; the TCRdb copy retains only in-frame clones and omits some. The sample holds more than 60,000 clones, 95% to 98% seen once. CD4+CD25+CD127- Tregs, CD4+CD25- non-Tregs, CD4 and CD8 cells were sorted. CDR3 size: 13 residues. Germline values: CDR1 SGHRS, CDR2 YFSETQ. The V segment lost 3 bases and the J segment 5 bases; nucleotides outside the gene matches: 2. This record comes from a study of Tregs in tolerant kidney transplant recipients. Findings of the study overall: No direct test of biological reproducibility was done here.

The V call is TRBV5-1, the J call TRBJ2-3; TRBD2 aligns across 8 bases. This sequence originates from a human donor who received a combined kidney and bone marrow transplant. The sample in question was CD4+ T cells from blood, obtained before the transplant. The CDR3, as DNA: TGCGCCAGCAGCTCTCTAGCGGGAGATACGCAGTATTTT. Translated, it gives CASSSLAGDTQYF.